This T cell receptor (beta chain) was obtained from a study of T-cell reconstitution after alpha-beta-depleted transplantation in children listed by TCRdb under 2016. At the level of the whole study: T-cell immune reconstitution after TCRalphabeta/CD19-depleted allogeneic hematopoietic cell transplantation in children was quantitatively tracked in the study by means of TCR repertoire profiling.

Libraries were made using PCR. Sequencing was performed on an Illumina HiSeq 2500. To normalize quantification of the TCRbeta repertoire, the TCR libraries were built with molecular barcoding that relied on unique molecular identifiers. In-frame beta chains were kept once TCRdb had trimmed the public reads at Q25 with fastp and called clones with MiXCR. Each entry is one CDR3 protein sequence, shown with its most common DNA and genes. The sample profile shows about 310,000 distinct CDR3 sequences; around 25% of them were found once. The leading ten clones occupy approximately 10% of the sample. Reading the label with the study, this specimen's treatment or condition is: allogeneic hematopoietic cell transplantation with graft depleted of TCRalphabeta T cells and CD19 B cells. TCRalphabeta/CD19-depleted allogeneic hematopoietic cell grafts were given to the transplant recipients, all of whom were children.

CDR1 is given as MNHEY and CDR2 as SVGAGI, both from the germline V gene. V was cut back by 2 bases and J by 4 bases, leaving a gap of 6 bases between them. The CDR3 has 13 amino acids, counting the end cysteine and phenylalanine. The retained sequence is limited to the CDR3, 39 bases, with the frame set at the first base. This clonotype was seen more than once but under ten times. Its antigen has not been determined. Base quality data are lacking; no much larger clone is found one base away. Study-wide findings and limitations: In some patients, high TCRbeta diversity at day 60 was attributed to recipient T cells and intrathymic progenitors that had survived conditioning. Apparently early alphabetaT-cell count recovery about two months after transplant reportedly relied on only several hundred rapidly expanded clones derived from non-depleted graft cells. Over the following months the frequencies of hyperexpanded clones went down, and after one year T-cell counts and TCRbeta diversity were mostly credited to newly produced T cells.

The chain links TRBV6-5 with TRBJ1-5, with TRBD1 as a weak D call on 5 bases. The input for sequencing was PBMCs, mostly from graft donor cells, taken 180 days after TCRalphabeta/CD19-depleted stem cell transplant. This clonotype originated in a male patient aged 10 to 17 who had a stem cell transplant for acute lymphoblastic leukemia, so the T cells may come from the graft donor. CDR3 region: CASSYGGNQPQHF. In nucleotides, the sequence is TGTGCCAGCAGTTACGGGGGGAATCAGCCCCAGCATTTT.